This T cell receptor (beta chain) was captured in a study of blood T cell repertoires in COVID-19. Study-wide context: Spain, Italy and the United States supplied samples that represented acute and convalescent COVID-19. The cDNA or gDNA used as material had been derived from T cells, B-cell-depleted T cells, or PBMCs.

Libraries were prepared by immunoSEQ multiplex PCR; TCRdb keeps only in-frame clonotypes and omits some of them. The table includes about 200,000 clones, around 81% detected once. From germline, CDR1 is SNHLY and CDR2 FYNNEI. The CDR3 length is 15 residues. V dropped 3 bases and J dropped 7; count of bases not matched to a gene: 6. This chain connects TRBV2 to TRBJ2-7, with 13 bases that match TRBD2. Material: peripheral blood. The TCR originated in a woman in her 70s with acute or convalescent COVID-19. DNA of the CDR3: TGTGCCAGCAGTGAGGGGGGACTAGCGGGAAAAGAGCAGTACTTC. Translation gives CASSEGGLAGKEQYF.